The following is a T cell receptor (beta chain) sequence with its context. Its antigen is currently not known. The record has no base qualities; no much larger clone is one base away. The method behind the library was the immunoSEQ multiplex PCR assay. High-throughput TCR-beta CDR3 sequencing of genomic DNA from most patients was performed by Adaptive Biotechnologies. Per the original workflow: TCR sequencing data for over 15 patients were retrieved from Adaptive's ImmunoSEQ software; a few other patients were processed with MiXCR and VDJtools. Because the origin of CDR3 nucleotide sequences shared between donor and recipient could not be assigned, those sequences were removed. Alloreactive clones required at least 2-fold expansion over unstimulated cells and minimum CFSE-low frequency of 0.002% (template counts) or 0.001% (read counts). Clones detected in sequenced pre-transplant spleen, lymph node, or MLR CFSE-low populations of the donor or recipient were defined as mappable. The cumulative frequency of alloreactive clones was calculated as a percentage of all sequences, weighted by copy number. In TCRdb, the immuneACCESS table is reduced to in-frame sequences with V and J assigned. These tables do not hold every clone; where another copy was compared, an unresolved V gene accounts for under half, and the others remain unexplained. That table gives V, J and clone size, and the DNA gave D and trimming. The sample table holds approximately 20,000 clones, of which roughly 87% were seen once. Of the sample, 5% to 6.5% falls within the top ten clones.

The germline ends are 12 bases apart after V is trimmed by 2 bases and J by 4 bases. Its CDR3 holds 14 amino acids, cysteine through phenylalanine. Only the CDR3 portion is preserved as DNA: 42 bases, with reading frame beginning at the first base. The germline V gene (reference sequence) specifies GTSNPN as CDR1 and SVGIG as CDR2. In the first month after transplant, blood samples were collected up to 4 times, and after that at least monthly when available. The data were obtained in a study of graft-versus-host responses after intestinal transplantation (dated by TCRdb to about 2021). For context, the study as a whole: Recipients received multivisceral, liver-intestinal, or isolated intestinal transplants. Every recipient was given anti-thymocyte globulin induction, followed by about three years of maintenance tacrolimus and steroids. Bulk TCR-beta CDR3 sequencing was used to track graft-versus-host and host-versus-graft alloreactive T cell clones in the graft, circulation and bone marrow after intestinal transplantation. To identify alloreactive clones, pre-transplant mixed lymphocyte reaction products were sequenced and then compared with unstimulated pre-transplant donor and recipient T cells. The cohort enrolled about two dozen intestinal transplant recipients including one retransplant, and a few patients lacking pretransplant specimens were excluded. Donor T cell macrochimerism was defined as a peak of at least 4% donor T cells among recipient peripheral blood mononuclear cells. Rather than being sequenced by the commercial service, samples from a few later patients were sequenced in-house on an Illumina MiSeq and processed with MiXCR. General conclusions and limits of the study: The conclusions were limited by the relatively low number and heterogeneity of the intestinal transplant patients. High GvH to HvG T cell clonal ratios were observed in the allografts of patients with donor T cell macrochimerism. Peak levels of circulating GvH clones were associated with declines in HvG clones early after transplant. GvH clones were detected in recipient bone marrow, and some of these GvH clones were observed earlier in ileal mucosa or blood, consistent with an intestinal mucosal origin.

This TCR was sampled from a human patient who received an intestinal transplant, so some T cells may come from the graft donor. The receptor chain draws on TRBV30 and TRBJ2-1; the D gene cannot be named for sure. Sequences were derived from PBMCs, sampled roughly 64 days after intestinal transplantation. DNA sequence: TGTGCCTGGAGTAGAGGTTTATCTTACAATGAGCAGTTCTTC. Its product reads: CAWSRGLSYNEQFF.